This passage covers 9 T cell receptor beta chains from one sample sequenced in a study of CD8 T cells in Susac syndrome. A quantity of about 0.5 to 1 ug RNA underwent reverse transcription using random hexamers. TCRdb ran MiXCR on the immunoSEQ multiplex PCR reads and lists one entry per CDR3 protein. The sample carries about 150,000 distinct CDR3 sequences, 95% recorded once. Specimen: CD4+ T cells from PBMCs. These receptors were taken from a human donor with Susac syndrome.

The chain recombines TRBV29-1 with TRBJ2-5; weak D call: TRBD1 (5 bases). The CDR3 length is 14 residues. Trimming left V 6 bases short and J 5 bases short, with 19 bases between. Germline assignment: CDR1 SQVTM and CDR2 ANQGSEA. The CDR3 coding sequence is TGCAGCGTACGCGGACCGGACAATACTGAGACCCAGTACTTC. It is translated as CSVRGPDNTETQYF.

This clonotype is a singleton in its sample. The chain uses TRBV14 and TRBJ2-4; D might be TRBD1 (6 bases). Germline CDR1 SGHDN, CDR2 FVKESK. V shed 4 bases and J shed 7 bases, with 17 bases lying between them. CDR3 length: 15 residues. CDR3 in amino acids: CASSPFGVGANIQYF. In nucleotides, the CDR3 is TGTGCCAGCAGCCCTTTTGGAGTGGGGGCGAACATTCAGTACTTC.

The rearrangement joins TRBV20-1 to TRBJ1-2; 10 bases fit TRBD1. Germline loops: CDR1 DFQATT, CDR2 SNEGSKA (reference sequence). The junction had 11 bases not matched to a gene; V was cut back by 6 bases and J by 4 bases. This CDR3 is built from 15 residues. CDR3 protein: CSARRQGAHGYGYTF. The CDR3 DNA reads TGCAGTGCCAGAAGACAGGGGGCCCACGGCTATGGCTACACCTTC.

The chain's CDR3 is CASSEGRRLTDTQYF. DNA of the CDR3: TGTGCCAGCAGCGAAGGACGGAGGCTCACAGATACGCAGTATTTT. This sequence joins TRBV7-8 and TRBJ2-3; D may be TRBD2 (5 bases). From germline, CDR1 is SGHVS and CDR2 FQNEAQ. This CDR3 has 15 residues. V was cut by 5 bases and J by 2 bases, with 14 bases left in between.

This chain joins TRBV6-6 and TRBJ2-5; 7 bases fit TRBD1. J was trimmed by 0 bases and V by 6 bases; bases with no gene match: 4. This CDR3 is 14 amino acids long. From germline, CDR1 is MNHNY and CDR2 SVGAGI (reference sequence). CDR3 nucleotides: TGTGCCAGCAGACCGGGACAGTACCAAGAGACCCAGTACTTC. As protein: CASRPGQYQETQYF.

This clonotype came up once. The rearrangement joins TRBV5-4 to TRBJ2-7, with D possibly being TRBD1 (5 bases). Germline V gene lookup returns CDR1 SGHNT and CDR2 YYREEE (reference sequence). Trimming took 5 bases from V and 7 from J, leaving 19 bases between them. This CDR3 comprises 14 residues. This CDR3 reads CASSTTGAPGEQYF. The CDR3 coding sequence is TGTGCCAGCAGTACCACAGGTGCTCCTGGGGAGCAGTACTTC.

The chain couples TRBV7-9 to TRBJ1-5; possible D gene TRBD1, 6 bases. The CDR3 length is 15 residues. Per germline, CDR1 SEHNR and CDR2 FQNEAQ (reference sequence). Trimming cost V 8 bases and J 0 bases, with 14 bases left between them. CDR3 DNA sequence: TGTGCCAGCGGCCCGAGGGGGGCTAGCAATCAGCCCCAGCATTTT. Its translation is CASGPRGASNQPQHF.

CDR3 sequence (DNA): TGCAGCGTTGAAGGACCAGCACAGGGCCGGGGGGCTGGCTACACCTTC. Translated, it gives CSVEGPAQGRGAGYTF. V usage is TRBV29-1 and J usage is TRBJ1-2; perhaps TRBD1 as D (6 bases). Germline CDR1 is SQVTM and CDR2 is ANQGSEA. Between the trimmed V and J ends, which lost 1 base and 7 bases, there was a span of 22 bases. The CDR3 is 16 amino acids.

V is TRBV29-1 and J is TRBJ2-5; 7 positions match TRBD1. The CDR3 is made up of 13 amino acids. V lost 6 bases to trimming and J lost 7 bases; unmatched junction nucleotides: 11. Germline loops: CDR1 SQVTM, CDR2 ANQGSEA. CDR3 protein: CSVRDSLPGTQYF. CDR3 nucleotides: TGCAGCGTCCGGGACAGCCTCCCCGGGACCCAGTACTTC.